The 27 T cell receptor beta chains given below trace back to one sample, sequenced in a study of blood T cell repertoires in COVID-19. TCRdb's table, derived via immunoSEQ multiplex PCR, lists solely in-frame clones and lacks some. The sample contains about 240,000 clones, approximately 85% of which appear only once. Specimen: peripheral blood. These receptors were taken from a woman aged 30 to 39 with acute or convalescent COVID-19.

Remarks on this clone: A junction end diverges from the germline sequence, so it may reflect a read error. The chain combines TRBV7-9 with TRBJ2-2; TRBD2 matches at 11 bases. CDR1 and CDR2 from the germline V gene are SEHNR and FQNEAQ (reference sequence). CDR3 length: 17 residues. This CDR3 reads CASSFSGRACRYRGAVF. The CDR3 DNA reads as TGTGCCAGCAGCTTTAGCGGGAGGGCCTGTAGGTACCGGGGAGCTGTTTTT.

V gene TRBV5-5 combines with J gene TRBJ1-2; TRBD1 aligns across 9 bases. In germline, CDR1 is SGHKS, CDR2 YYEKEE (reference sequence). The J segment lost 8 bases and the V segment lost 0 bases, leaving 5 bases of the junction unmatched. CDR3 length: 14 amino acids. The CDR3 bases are TGTGCCAGCAGCTTGGTGGGACAGGGTCACGGCTACACCTTC. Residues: CASSLVGQGHGYTF.

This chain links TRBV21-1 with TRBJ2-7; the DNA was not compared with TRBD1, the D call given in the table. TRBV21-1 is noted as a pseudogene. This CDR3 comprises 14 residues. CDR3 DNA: TGTGCCAGCAGCAAACGCTCGACAGGCCGCGAGCAGTACTTC. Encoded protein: CASSKRSTGREQYF.

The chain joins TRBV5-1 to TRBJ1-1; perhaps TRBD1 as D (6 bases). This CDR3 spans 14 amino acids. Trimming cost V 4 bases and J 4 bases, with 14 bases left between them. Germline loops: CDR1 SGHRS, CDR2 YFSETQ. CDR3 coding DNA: TGCGCCAGCAGCCGGGAGGGGGGCATCACTGAAGCTTTCTTT. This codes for CASSREGGITEAFF.

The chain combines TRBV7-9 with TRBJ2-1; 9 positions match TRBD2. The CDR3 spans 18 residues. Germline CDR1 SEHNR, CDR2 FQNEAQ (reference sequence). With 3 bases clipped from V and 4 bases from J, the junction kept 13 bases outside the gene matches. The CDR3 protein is CASSFFASGIIRYNEQFF. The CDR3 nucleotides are TGTGCCAGCAGCTTTTTTGCTAGCGGGATTATCAGGTACAATGAGCAGTTCTTC.

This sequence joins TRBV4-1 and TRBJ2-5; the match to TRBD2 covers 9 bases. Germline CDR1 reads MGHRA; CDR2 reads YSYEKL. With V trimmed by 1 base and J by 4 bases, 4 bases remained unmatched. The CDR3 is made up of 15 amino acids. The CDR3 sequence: CASSQVSGSLETQYF. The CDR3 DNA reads TGCGCCAGCAGCCAAGTTAGCGGGAGCCTAGAGACCCAGTACTTC.

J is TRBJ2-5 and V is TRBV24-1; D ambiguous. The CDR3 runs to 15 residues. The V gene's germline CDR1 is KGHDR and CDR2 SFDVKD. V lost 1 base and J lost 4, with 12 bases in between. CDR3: CATSDFGLGSETQYF. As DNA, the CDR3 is TGTGCCACCAGTGATTTTGGCCTCGGGTCAGAGACCCAGTACTTC.

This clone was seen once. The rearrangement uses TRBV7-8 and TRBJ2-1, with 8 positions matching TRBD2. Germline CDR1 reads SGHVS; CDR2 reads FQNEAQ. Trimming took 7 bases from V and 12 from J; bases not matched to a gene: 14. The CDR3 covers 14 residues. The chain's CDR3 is CASTGGPNTLRQFF. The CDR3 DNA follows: TGTGCCAGCACGGGAGGGCCAAATACGCTTCGGCAGTTCTTC. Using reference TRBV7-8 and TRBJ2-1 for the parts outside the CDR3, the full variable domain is GAGVSQSPRYKVAKRGQDVALRCDPISGHVSLFWYQQALGQGPEFLTYFQNEAQLDKSGLPSDRFFAERPEGSVSTLKIQRTQQEDSAVYLCASTGGPNTLRQFFGPGTRLTVL.

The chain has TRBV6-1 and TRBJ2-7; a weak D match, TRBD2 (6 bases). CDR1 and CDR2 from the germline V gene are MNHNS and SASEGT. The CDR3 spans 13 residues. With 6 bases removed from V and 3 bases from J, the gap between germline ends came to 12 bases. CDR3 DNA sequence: TGTGCCAGCAGCACCGGGACTTTCTACGAGCAGTACTTC. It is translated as CASSTGTFYEQYF.

CDR3 in amino acids: CASSAPQGVGANVLTF. CDR3 DNA sequence: TGTGCCAGTAGTGCCCCCCAGGGCGTTGGGGCCAACGTCCTGACTTTC. J is TRBJ2-6 and V is TRBV19, with a tentative D call TRBD1 (5 bases). Germline V gene sequence: CDR1 LNHDA, CDR2 SQIVND (reference sequence). The CDR3 consists of 16 residues. V was clipped by 5 bases and J by 3 bases, with 14 bases between them. Supplemented by reference TRBV19 and TRBJ2-6, the full variable domain reads DGGITQSPKYLFRKEGQNVTLSCEQNLNHDAMYWYRQDPGQGLRLIYYSQIVNDFQKGDIAEGYSVSREKKESFPLTVTSAQKNPTAFYLCASSAPQGVGANVLTFGAGSRLTVL.

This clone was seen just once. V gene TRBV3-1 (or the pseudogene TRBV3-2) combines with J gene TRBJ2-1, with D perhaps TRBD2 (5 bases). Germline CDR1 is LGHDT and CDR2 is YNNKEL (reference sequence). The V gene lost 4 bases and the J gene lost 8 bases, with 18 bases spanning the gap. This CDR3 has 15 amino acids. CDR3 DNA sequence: TGTGCCAGCAGCCTAGGGAGTCCTGGCTTGGATGAGCAGTTCTTC. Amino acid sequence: CASSLGSPGLDEQFF.

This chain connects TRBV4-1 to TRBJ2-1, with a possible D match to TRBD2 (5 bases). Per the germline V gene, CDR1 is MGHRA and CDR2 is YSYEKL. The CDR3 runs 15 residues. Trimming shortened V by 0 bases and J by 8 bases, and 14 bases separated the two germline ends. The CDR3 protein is CASSQELASWYEQFF. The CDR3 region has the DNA TGCGCCAGCAGCCAAGAATTGGCTAGCTGGTATGAGCAGTTCTTC.

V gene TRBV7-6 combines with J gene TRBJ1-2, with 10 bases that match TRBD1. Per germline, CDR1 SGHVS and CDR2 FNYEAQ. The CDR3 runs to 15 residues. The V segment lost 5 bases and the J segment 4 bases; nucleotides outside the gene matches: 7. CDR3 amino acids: CASSRGTGVGYGYTF. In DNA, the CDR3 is TGTGCCAGCAGCCGAGGGACAGGGGTTGGCTATGGCTACACCTTC.

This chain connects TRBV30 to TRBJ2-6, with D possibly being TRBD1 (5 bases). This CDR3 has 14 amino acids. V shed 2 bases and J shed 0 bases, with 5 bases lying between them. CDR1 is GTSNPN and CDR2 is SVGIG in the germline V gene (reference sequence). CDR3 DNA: TGTGCCTGGAGTACAGGCTCTGGGGCCAACGTCCTGACTTTC. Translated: CAWSTGSGANVLTF.

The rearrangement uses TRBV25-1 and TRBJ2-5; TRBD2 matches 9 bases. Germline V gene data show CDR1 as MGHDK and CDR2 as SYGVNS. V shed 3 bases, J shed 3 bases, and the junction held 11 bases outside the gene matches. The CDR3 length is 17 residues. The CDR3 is CASSETGLASKEETQYF. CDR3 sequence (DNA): TGTGCCAGCAGTGAGACCGGACTAGCGAGTAAGGAAGAGACCCAGTACTTC.

DNA for the CDR3: TGTGCCAGCAGTGTCACTACAGGGGGCAATGAGCAGTTCTTC. Amino acids: CASSVTTGGNEQFF. The rearrangement links TRBV6-4 to TRBJ2-1; 8 nucleotides agree with TRBD1. This CDR3 is built from 14 residues. Germline V gene lookup returns CDR1 MRHNA and CDR2 SNTAGT. J was trimmed by 6 bases and V by 4 bases; bases with no gene match: 5.

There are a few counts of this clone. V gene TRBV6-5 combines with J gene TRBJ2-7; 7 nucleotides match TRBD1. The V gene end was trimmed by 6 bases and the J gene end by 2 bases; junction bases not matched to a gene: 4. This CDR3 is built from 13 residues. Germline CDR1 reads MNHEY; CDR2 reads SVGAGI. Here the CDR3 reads CASSPGTAYEQYF. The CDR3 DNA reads TGTGCCAGCAGCCCCGGGACAGCCTACGAGCAGTACTTC.

The CDR3 loop is CASSQFSGSSYEQYF. CDR3 bases: TGCGCCAGCAGCCAGTTTAGCGGGAGCTCCTACGAGCAGTACTTC. This rearrangement joins TRBV4-3 to TRBJ2-7; 9 positions agree with TRBD2. The V gene end was trimmed by 3 bases and the J gene end by 0 bases; junction bases not matched to a gene: 3. CDR1 is LGHNA and CDR2 is YSLEER in the germline V gene. This CDR3 contains 15 residues.

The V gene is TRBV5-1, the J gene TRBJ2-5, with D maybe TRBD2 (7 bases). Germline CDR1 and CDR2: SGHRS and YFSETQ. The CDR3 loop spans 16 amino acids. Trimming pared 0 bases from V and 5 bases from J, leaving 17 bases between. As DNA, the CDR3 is TGCGCCAGCAGCTTGGAGGTAGCGGAGGGGGGGGAGACCCAGTACTTC. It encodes CASSLEVAEGGETQYF.

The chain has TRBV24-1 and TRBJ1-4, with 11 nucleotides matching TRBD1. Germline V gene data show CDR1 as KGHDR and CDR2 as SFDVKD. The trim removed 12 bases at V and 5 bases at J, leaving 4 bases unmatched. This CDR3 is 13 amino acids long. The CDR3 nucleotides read TGTGCCTCAAGGACAGGGGGCAATGAAAAACTGTTTTTT. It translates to CASRTGGNEKLFF.

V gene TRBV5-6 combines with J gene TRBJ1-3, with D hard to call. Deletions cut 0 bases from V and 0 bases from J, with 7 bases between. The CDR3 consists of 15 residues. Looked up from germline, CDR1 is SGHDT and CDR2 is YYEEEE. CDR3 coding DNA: TGTGCCAGCAGCTTGGGGCAGAACTCTGGAAACACCATATATTTT. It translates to CASSLGQNSGNTIYF. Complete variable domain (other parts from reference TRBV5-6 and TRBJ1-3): DAGVTQSPTHLIKTRGQQVTLRCSPKSGHDTVSWYQQALGQGPQFIFQYYEEEERQRGNFPDRFSGHQFPNYSSELNVNALLLGDSALYLCASSLGQNSGNTIYFGEGSWLTVV.

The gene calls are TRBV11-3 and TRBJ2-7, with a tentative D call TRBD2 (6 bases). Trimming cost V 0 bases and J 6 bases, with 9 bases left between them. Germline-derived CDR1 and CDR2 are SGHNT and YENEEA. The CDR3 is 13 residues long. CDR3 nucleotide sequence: TGTGCCAGCAGCTTAGATCGGGGGTTCGAGCAGTACTTC. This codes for CASSLDRGFEQYF.

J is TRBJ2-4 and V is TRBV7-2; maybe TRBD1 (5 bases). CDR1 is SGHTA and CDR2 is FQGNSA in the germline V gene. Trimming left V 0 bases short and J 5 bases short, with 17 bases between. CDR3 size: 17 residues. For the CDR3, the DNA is TGTGCCAGCAGCTTAGCGCAGGGTGGTTCGGTGCAAAACATTCAGTACTTC. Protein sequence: CASSLAQGGSVQNIQYF.

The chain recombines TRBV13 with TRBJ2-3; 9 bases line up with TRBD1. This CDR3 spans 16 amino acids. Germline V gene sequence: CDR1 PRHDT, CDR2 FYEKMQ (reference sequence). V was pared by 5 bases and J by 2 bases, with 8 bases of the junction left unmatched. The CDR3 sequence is CASSHSDRGHTDTQYF. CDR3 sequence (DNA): TGTGCCAGCAGCCATTCGGACAGGGGTCACACAGATACGCAGTATTTT. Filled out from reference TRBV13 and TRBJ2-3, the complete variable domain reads AAGVIQSPRHLIKEKRETATLKCYPIPRHDTVYWYQQGPGQDPQFLISFYEKMQSDKGSIPDRFSAQQFSDYHSELNMSSLELGDSALYFCASSHSDRGHTDTQYFGPGTRLTVL.

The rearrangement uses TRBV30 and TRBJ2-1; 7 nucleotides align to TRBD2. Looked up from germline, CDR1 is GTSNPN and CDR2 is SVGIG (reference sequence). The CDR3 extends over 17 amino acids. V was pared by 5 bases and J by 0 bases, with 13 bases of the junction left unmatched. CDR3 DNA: TGTGCCTGGGGGTCCACCTCCAGCGGGGTCTCCTACAATGAGCAGTTCTTC. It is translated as CAWGSTSSGVSYNEQFF.

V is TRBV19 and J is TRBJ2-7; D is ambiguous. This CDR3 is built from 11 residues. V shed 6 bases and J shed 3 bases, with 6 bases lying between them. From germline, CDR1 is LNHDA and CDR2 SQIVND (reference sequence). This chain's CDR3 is CASSRNYEQYF. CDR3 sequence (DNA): TGTGCCAGTAGCAGGAACTACGAGCAGTACTTC.

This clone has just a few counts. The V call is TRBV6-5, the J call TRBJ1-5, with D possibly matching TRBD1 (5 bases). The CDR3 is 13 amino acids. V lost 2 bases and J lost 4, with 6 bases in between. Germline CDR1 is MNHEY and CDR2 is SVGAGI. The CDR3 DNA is TGTGCCAGCAGTTACACAGGTAATCAGCCCCAGCATTTT. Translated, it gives CASSYTGNQPQHF.